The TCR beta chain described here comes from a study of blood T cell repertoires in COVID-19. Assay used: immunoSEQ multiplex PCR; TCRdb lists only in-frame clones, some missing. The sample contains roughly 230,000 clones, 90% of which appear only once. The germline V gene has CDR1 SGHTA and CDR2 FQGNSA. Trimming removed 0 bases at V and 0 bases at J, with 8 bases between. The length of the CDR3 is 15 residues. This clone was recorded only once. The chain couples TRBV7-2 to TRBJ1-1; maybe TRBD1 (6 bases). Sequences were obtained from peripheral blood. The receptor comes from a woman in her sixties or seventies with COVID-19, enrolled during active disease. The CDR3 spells CASSLAHRVNTEAFF. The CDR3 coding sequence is TGTGCCAGCAGCTTAGCGCACAGGGTGAACACTGAAGCTTTCTTT.